The T cell receptor beta chain under discussion was sequenced for a study of beta chain features in type 1 diabetes. Turning to the study itself: Age, gender and cell yields were alike across patients and healthy donors. Sorted cells from all samples, numbering almost 110 million, were examined. General observations from the study: When VDJ junctions were examined, type 1 diabetes patients showed fewer insertions and more deletions.

Expressed TCRB transcripts were sequenced because the entire RNA isolate underwent reverse transcription. TCRdb keeps only in-frame clones here, not all; method: immunoSEQ multiplex PCR. The repertoire holds 600,000 to 650,000 clones, with less than 20% as singletons. This CDR3 is built from 10 residues. Germline CDR1 is SQVTM and CDR2 is ANQGSEA. V shed 6 bases and J shed 1 base, with 3 bases lying between them. With regard to this clone: Its antigen is unknown. Other nucleotide sequences in the sample specify the same CDR3.

The chain joins TRBV29-1 to TRBJ1-1; no clear D. The clonotype comes from a man aged 18 to 29 in good health. The sample consisted of naive CD4+ T cells from blood. The CDR3 nucleotides are TGCAGCGTGGGGAACACTGAAGCTTTCTTT. This encodes CSVGNTEAFF. Full variable domain (remainder filled in from reference TRBV29-1 and TRBJ1-1): SAVISQKPSRDICQRGTSLTIQCQVDSQVTMMFWYRQQPGQSLTLIATANQGSEATYESGFVIDKFPISRPNLTFSTLTVSNMSPEDSSIYLCSVGNTEAFFGQGTRLTVV.